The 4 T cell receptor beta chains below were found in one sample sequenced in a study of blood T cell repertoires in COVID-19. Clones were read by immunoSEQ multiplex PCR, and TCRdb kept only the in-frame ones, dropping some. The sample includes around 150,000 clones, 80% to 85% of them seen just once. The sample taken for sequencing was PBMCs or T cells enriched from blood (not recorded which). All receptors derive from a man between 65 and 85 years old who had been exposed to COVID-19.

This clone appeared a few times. The DNA for the CDR3 is TGCGCCAGCAGCATGACTGGGGAGGGCGGCTACACCTTC. The encoded protein is CASSMTGEGGYTF. J is TRBJ1-2 and V is TRBV5-1; D call uncertain. V was clipped by 4 bases and J by 8 bases, with 15 bases between them. This CDR3 spans 13 amino acids. Germline lookup yields CDR1 SGHRS and CDR2 YFSETQ.

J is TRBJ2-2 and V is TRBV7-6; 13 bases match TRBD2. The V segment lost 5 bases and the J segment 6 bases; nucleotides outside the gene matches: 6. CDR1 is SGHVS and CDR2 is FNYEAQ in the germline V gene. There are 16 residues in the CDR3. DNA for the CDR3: TGTGCCAGCAGCCTCCGACTAGCGGGAGGAGCCGGGGAGCTGTTTTTT. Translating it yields CASSLRLAGGAGELFF.

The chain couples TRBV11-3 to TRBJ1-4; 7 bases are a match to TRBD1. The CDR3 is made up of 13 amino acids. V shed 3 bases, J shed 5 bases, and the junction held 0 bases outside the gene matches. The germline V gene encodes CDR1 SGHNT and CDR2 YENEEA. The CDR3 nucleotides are TGTGCCAGCAGCTTGACAGGGAATGAAAAACTGTTTTTT. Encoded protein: CASSLTGNEKLFF.

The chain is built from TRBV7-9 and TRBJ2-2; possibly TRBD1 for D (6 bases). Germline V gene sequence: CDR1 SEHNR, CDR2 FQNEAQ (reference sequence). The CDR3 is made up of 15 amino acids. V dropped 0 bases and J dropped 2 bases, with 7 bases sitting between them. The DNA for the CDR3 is TGTGCCAGCAGCTTAGCCAGGGGAAACACCGGGGAGCTGTTTTTT. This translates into CASSLARGNTGELFF.